The TCR beta chain described here comes from a study of blood T cell repertoires in COVID-19. Participants, 18 to 89 years old, spanned around 25 US areas. Participants had their cohort set by participant-reported clinical history. In the authors' methods: The assay estimated nucleated cells by amplifying reference gene primers. Profiling relied on immunoSEQ multiplex PCR, and the TCRdb table lists in-frame clones only, not all of them. The DNA gave D and trimming, while V, J and clone size come from that table. The sample holds roughly 300,000 clones, about nine tenths seen once. The CDR3 covers 15 residues. V lost 5 bases, J lost 0 bases, and 10 bases lay in between. The germline CDR1 and CDR2 sequences are SGHTA and FQGNSA.

The specimen sequenced was PBMCs or T cells enriched from blood (not recorded which). V usage is TRBV7-2 and J usage is TRBJ1-4; no clear D gene. The clonotype originates from a man younger than 40 who had recovered from COVID-19. For the CDR3, the DNA is TGTGCCAGCAGCCCTAGCGGCGCAACTAATGAAAAACTGTTTTTT. Amino acids: CASSPSGATNEKLFF.